These 3 T cell receptor beta chains share one sample of origin, sequenced in a study of T-cell reconstitution after alpha-beta-depleted transplantation in children. For TCRbeta, the library was prepared with unique molecular identifiers. One entry per CDR3 protein results from TCRdb running MiXCR on the PCR reads. Of roughly 610,000 distinct CDR3 sequences in the sample, 10% are singletons; the top ten hold 4% to 5%. The source material was PBMCs from the stem cell graft donor, sampled from the stem cell graft. These receptors all stem from a human donor who donated a stem cell graft to a child with acute myeloid leukemia.

This clonotype was detected ten times or more. The chain employs TRBV20-1 and TRBJ2-1, with 10 bases matching TRBD2. This CDR3 region has 14 residues. V shed 7 bases, J shed 6 bases, and the junction held 9 bases outside the gene matches. Germline V lookup: CDR1 DFQATT, CDR2 SNEGSKA (reference sequence). The CDR3 nucleotides read TGCAGTGTGGCTAGCGGGAGTCTTGGCAATGAGCAGTTCTTC. Encoded protein: CSVASGSLGNEQFF.

This chain uses TRBV6-5 with TRBJ2-1; D ambiguous. Trimming pared 6 bases from V and 7 bases from J, leaving 7 bases between. In germline, CDR1 is MNHEY, CDR2 SVGAGI. The CDR3 is 11 residues long. In DNA form, the CDR3 reads TGTGCCAGCAGGACTTTAAATGAGCAGTTCTTC. Its translation: CASRTLNEQFF.

About this clonotype itself: One end of the junction is discordant with germline, which a read error may explain. V gene TRBV18 combines with J gene TRBJ2-7; 7 nucleotides agree with TRBD1. Germline assignment: CDR1 KGHSH and CDR2 LQKENI. This CDR3 spans 13 amino acids. As DNA, the CDR3 is TGTGCCAGCTCAGTAGACAGGGCCTACGAGCAGGACTTC. Its translation: CASSVDRAYEQDF.